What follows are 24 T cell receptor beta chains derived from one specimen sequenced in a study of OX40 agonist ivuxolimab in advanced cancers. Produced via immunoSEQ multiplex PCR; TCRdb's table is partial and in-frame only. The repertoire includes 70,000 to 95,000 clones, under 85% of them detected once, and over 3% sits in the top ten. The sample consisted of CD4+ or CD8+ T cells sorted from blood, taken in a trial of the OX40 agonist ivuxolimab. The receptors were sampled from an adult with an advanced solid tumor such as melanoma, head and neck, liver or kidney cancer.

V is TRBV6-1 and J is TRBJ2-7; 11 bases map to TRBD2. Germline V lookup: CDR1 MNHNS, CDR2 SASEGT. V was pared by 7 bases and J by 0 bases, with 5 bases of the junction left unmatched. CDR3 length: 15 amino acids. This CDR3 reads CASTGTSGSSYEQYF. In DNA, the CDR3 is TGTGCCAGCACTGGAACTAGCGGGAGCTCCTACGAGCAGTACTTC.

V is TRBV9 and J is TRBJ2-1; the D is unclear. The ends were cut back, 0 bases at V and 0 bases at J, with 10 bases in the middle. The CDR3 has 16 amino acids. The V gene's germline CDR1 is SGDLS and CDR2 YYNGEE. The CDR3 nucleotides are TGTGCCAGCAGCGTAGTAGGTCCTAGCTCCTACAATGAGCAGTTCTTC. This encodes CASSVVGPSSYNEQFF.

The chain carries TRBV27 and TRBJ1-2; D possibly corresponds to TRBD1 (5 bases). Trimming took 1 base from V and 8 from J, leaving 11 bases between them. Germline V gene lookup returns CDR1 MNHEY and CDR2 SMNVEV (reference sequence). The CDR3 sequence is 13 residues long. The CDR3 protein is CASSLWAGRGYTF. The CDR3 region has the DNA TGTGCCAGCAGTTTATGGGCAGGGAGGGGCTACACCTTC.

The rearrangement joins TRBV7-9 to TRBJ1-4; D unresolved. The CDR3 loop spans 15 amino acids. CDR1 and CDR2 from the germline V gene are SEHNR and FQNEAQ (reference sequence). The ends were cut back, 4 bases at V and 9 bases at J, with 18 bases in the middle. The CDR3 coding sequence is TGTGCCAGCAGCTCGGCGCGCAGCTCGGTGAAAAAACTGTTTTTT. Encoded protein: CASSSARSSVKKLFF.

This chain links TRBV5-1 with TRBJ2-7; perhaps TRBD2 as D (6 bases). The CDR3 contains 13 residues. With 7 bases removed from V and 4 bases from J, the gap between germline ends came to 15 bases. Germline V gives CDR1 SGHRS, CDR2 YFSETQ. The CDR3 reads CASGDGTRYEQYF. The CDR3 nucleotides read TGCGCCAGCGGGGACGGGACTCGTTACGAGCAGTACTTC.

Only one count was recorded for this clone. DNA for the CDR3: TGTGCCAGCGGCCGGAGGGAGCGGAATGAGCAGTTCTTC. Its protein product is CASGRRERNEQFF. The chain recombines TRBV25-1 with TRBJ2-1; D possibly corresponds to TRBD2 (6 bases). The germline V gene encodes CDR1 MGHDK and CDR2 SYGVNS. V was cut by 8 bases and J by 7 bases, with 15 bases left in between. The CDR3 length is 13 residues.

This chain's CDR3 is CASSLRESETQYF. The CDR3 DNA follows: TGTGCCAGCAGCTTAAGGGAGTCTGAGACCCAGTACTTC. V usage is TRBV7-3 and J usage is TRBJ2-5; maybe TRBD2 (5 bases). The germline V and J ends were trimmed by 1 base and 5 bases, with 8 bases remaining between them. Germline assignment: CDR1 SGHTA and CDR2 FQGTGA. The CDR3 runs 13 residues.

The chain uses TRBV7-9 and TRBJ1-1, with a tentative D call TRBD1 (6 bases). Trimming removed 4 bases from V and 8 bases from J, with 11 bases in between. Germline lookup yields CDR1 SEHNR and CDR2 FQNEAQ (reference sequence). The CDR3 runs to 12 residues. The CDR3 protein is CASSSGQIEAFF. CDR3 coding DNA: TGTGCCAGCAGCTCGGGACAAATCGAAGCTTTCTTT.

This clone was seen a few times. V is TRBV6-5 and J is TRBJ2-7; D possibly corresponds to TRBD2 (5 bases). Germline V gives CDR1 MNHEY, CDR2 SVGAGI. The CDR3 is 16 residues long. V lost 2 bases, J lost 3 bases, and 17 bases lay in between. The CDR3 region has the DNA TGTGCCAGCAGTTACCCGGAGAGGGATGAGGTCTACGAGCAGTACTTC. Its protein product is CASSYPERDEVYEQYF.

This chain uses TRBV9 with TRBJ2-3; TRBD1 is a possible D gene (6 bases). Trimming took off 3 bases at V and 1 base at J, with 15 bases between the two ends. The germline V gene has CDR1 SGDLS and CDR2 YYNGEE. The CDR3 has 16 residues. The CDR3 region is CASSESGARGTDTQYF. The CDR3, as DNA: TGTGCCAGCAGCGAGTCAGGGGCTCGTGGCACAGATACGCAGTATTTT. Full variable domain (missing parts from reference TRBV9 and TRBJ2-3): DSGVTQTPKHLITATGQRVTLRCSPRSGDLSVYWYQQSLDQGLQFLIQYYNGEERAKGNILERFSAQQFPDLHSELNLSSLELGDSALYFCASSESGARGTDTQYFGPGTRLTVL.

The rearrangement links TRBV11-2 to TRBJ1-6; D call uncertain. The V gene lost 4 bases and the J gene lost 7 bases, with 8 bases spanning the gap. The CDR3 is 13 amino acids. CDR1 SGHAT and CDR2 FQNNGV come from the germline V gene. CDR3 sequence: CASSYSGNSPLHF. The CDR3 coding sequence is TGTGCCAGCAGCTATTCGGGGAATTCACCCCTCCACTTT.

The DNA for the CDR3 is TGTGCCAGCAGCCGCCGTTGGGACAGGGGGCCAAGGACTGAAGCTTTCTTT. It encodes CASSRRWDRGPRTEAFF. The chain is built from TRBV28 and TRBJ1-1, with 12 positions matching TRBD1. Unmatched junction bases numbered 13, after V lost 6 bases and J lost 5 bases. CDR3 length: 17 residues. Per germline, CDR1 MDHEN and CDR2 SYDVKM.

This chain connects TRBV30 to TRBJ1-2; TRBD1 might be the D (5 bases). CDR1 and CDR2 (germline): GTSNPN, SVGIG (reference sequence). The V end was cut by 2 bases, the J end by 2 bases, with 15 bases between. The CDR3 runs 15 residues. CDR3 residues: CAWSIRDGLNYGYTF. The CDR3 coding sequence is TGTGCCTGGAGTATCCGGGACGGATTGAACTATGGCTACACCTTC.

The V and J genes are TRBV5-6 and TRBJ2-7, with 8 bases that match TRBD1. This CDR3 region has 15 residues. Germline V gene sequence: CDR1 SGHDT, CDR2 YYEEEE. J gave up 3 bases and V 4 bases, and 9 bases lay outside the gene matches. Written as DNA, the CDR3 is TGTGCCAGCAGCAGCAGGGGGCCTTCCATCTACGAGCAGTACTTC. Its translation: CASSSRGPSIYEQYF.

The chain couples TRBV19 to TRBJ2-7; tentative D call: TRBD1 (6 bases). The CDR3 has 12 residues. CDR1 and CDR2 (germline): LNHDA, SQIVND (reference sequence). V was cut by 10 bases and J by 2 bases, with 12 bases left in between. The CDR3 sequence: CATNRAAYEQYF. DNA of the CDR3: TGTGCCACCAACAGGGCCGCCTACGAGCAGTACTTC. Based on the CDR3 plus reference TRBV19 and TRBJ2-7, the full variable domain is DGGITQSPKYLFRKEGQNVTLSCEQNLNHDAMYWYRQDPGQGLRLIYYSQIVNDFQKGDIAEGYSVSREKKESFPLTVTSAQKNPTAFYLCATNRAAYEQYFGPGTRLTVT.

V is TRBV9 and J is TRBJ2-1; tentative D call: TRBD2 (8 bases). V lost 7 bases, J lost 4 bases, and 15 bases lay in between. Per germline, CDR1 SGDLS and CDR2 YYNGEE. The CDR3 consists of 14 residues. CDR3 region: CASAGGQQYNEQFF. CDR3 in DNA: TGTGCCAGCGCGGGGGGACAGCAGTACAATGAGCAGTTCTTC.

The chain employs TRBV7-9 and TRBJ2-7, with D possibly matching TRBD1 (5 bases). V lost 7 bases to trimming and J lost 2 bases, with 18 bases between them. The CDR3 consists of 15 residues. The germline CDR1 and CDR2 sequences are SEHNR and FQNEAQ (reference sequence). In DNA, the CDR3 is TGTGCCAGCACCCCCCTACAGGCACTCCCCTACGAGCAGTACTTC. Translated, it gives CASTPLQALPYEQYF.

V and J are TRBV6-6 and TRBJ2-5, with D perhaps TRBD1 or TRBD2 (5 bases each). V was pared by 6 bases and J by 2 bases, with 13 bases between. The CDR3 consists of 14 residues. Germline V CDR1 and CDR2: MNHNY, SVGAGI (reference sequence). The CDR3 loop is CASSPGASQETQYF. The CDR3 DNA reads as TGTGCCAGCAGCCCCGGGGCGTCGCAAGAGACCCAGTACTTC.

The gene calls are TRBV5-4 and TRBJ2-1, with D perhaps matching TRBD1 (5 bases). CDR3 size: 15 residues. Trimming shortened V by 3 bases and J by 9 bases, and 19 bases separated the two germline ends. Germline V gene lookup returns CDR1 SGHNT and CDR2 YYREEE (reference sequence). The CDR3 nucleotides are TGTGCCAGCAGCTGGGCGGACACTCATCGCAGTGAGCAGTTCTTC. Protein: CASSWADTHRSEQFF.

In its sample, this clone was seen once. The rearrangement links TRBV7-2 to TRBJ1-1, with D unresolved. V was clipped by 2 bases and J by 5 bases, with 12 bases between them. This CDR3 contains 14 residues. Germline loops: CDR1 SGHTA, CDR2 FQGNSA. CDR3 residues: CASSLPGSSTEAFF. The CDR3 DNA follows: TGTGCCAGCAGCTTACCAGGTAGTTCGACTGAAGCTTTCTTT.

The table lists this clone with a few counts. The CDR3 DNA sequence: TGTGCCAGCATTTCAGGGGAGGATGGCTACACCTTC. It translates to CASISGEDGYTF. This sequence joins TRBV5-4 and TRBJ1-2, with D possibly TRBD1 on 6 matching bases. The V and J ends lost 6 bases and 6 bases respectively, with 12 bases between them. This CDR3 spans 12 amino acids. Germline V CDR1 and CDR2: SGHNT, YYREEE (reference sequence).

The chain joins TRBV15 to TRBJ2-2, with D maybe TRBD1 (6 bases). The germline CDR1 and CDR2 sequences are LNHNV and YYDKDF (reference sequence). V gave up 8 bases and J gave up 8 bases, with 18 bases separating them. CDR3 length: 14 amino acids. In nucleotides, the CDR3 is TGTGCCACCTGGGGGCAGACCACCCGTGGGGAGCTGTTTTTT. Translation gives CATWGQTTRGELFF.

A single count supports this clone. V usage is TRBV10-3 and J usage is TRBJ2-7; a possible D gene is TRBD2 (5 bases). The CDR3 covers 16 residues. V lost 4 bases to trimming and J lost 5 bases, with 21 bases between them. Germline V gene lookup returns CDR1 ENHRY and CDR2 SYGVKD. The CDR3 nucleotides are TGTGCCATCAGTGCGCCGGGGAGCAGTATAGTGGACGAGCAGTACTTC. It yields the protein CAISAPGSSIVDEQYF.

In nucleotides, the CDR3 is TGTGCCAGCAGCCCCCCAGGTCAACCCTACGAGCAGTACTTC. It specifies CASSPPGQPYEQYF. The chain employs TRBV7-3 and TRBJ2-7, with D hard to call. There are 14 residues in the CDR3. V lost 5 bases and J lost 2, with 13 bases in between. Per germline, CDR1 SGHTA and CDR2 FQGTGA. Full variable domain (rest looked up from reference TRBV7-3 and TRBJ2-7): GAGVSQTPSNKVTEKGKYVELRCDPISGHTALYWYRQSLGQGPEFLIYFQGTGAADDSGLPNDRFFAVRPEGSVSTLKIQRTERGDSAVYLCASSPPGQPYEQYFGPGTRLTVT.